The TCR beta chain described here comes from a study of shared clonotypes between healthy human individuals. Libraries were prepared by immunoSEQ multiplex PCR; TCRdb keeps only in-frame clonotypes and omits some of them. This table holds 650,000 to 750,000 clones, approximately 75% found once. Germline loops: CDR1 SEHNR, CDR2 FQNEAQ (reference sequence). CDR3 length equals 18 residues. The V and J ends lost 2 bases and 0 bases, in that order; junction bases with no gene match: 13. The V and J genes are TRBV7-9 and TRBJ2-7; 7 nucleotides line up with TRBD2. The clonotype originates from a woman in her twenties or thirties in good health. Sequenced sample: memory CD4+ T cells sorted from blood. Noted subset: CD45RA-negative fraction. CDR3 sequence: CASSLYFGRGSASYEQYF. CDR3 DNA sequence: TGTGCCAGCAGCTTATATTTCGGGCGGGGGTCGGCCTCCTACGAGCAGTACTTC. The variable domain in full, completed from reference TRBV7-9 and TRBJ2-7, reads DTGVSQNPRHKITKRGQNVTFRCDPISEHNRLYWYRQTLGQGPEFLTYFQNEAQLEKSRLLSDRFSAERPKGSFSTLEIQRTEQGDSAMYLCASSLYFGRGSASYEQYFGPGTRLTVT.